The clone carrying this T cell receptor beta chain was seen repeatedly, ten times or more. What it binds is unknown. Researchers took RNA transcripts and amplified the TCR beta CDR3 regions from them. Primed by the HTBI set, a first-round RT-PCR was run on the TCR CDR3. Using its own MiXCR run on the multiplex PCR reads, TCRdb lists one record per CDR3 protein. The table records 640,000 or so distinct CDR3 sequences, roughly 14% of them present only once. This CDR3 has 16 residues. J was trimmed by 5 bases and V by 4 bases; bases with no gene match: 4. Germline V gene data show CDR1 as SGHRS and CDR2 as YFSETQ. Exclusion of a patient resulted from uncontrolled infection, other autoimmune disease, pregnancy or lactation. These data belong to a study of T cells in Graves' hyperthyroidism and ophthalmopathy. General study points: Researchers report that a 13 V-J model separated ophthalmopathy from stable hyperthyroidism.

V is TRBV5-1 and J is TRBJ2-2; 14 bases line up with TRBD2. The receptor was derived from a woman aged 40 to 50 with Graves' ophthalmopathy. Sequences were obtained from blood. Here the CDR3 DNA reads TGCGCCAGCAGCCCGGGACTAGCGGGAGTGACCGGGGAGCTGTTTTTT. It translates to CASSPGLAGVTGELFF.